This TCR beta chain is drawn from a study of OX40 agonist ivuxolimab in advanced cancers. Study-level background: Among those enrolled, mean age was about 58 years (range about 20 to 79) and 82.7% were male. A history of anti-PD-1, anti-PD-L1 or anti-CTLA-4 therapy was acceptable, and over 30% had some.

Sampling times: baseline, cycle 4 day 1, cycle 7 day 1. As regards this clone: Its target is not known.

Sequenced by immunoSEQ multiplex PCR; TCRdb stores in-frame clones only, minus some. The sample shows about 82,000 clones, roughly 92% of them seen only once. The CDR3 extends over 13 amino acids. CDR1 and CDR2 from the germline V gene are KGHSH and LQKENI. The V end was cut by 3 bases, the J end by 7 bases, with 10 bases between. Study outcomes and limitations: Blood T cells, both CD4+ and CD8+, expanded clonally by week 6 at 0.1 to 3.0 mg/kg.

The TCR was taken from an adult with an advanced solid tumor such as melanoma, head and neck, liver or kidney cancer. This specimen consisted of CD4+ or CD8+ T cells sorted from blood, obtained in a trial of the OX40 agonist ivuxolimab. The J gene is TRBJ1-5, the V gene TRBV18, with D perhaps matching TRBD1 (5 bases). CDR3 nucleotides: TGTGCCAGCTCACCGGGCAGGGACCAGCCCCAGCATTTT. This sequence encodes CASSPGRDQPQHF.